The source of this TCR beta chain is a study of neoadjuvant anti-PD-1 for oral cavity cancer. Produced via immunoSEQ multiplex PCR; TCRdb's table is partial and in-frame only. The sample comprises tens of thousands of clones, roughly 77% of which are singletons, and roughly 5% rests with the top ten. Time point specified: after neoadjuvant nivolumab, at surgical resection. CDR1 SQVTM and CDR2 ANQGSEA come from the germline V gene. J was trimmed by 8 bases and V by 4 bases; bases with no gene match: 8. CDR3 length equals 13 residues. The gene calls are TRBV29-1 and TRBJ1-2, with 9 bases that match TRBD1. The sequenced sample was PBMCs, obtained after nivolumab (anti-PD-1) treatment. The TCR comes from a person aged 35-79 years with oral cavity squamous cell carcinoma. CDR3 sequence reads: CSVGRDRGKGYTF. CDR3 nucleotides: TGCAGCGTTGGAAGAGACAGGGGGAAAGGCTACACCTTC.